The 32 T cell receptor beta chains listed next were all sequenced from one sample in a study of control samples from healthy donors and cancer patients. Sequencing was performed with immunoSEQ multiplex PCR; in TCRdb, only in-frame clones are kept and a portion is missing. Here the sample spans 90,000 or so clones, 70% to 90% being singletons. Material: blood. The receptors were sampled from a man aged 30 to 39 in good health.

V is TRBV6-5 and J is TRBJ1-1, with a weak D call TRBD1 (6 bases). V dropped 6 bases and J dropped 6 bases, with 14 bases sitting between them. CDR1 and CDR2 (germline): MNHEY, SVGAGI. The CDR3 extends over 13 amino acids. CDR3 nucleotides: TGTGCCAGCAGGACCGACAGGTACTCTGAAGCTTTCTTT. It specifies CASRTDRYSEAFF.

The chain is built from TRBV7-4 and TRBJ2-7; D might be TRBD2 (6 bases). The CDR3 covers 14 residues. Trimming pared 2 bases from V and 2 bases from J, leaving 10 bases between. Germline CDR1 and CDR2: SGHVT and SQSDAQ. The CDR3 protein is CASSLPPGAYEQYF. The CDR3 coding sequence is TGTGCCAGCAGCTTACCCCCGGGAGCCTACGAGCAGTACTTC.

This clone was seen a single time. The CDR3 protein is CASSVAGATNEKLFF. DNA of the CDR3: TGTGCCAGCAGCGTAGCCGGCGCAACTAATGAAAAACTGTTTTTT. The V and J genes are TRBV9 and TRBJ1-4; D remains unclear. The CDR3 totals 15 residues. V gave up 0 bases and J gave up 0 bases, with 6 bases separating them. Germline CDR1 reads SGDLS; CDR2 reads YYNGEE.

This chain joins TRBV29-1 and TRBJ2-5; TRBD2 might be the D (6 bases). V was cut by 4 bases and J by 5 bases, with 11 bases left in between. The CDR3 covers 12 residues. CDR1 and CDR2 (germline): SQVTM, ANQGSEA. The DNA for the CDR3 is TGCAGCGTTGGGCCAGGAGGGGAGACCCAGTACTTC. Protein product: CSVGPGGETQYF.

The chain employs TRBV5-1 and TRBJ2-5; TRBD2 matches at 11 bases. This CDR3 is built from 17 residues. Germline CDR1 is SGHRS and CDR2 is YFSETQ. V dropped 7 bases and J dropped 2; count of bases not matched to a gene: 13. The CDR3 DNA reads TGCGCCAGCGCACGGGAGGGTCTAGCGGGGGGTCAAGAGACCCAGTACTTC. Encoded protein: CASAREGLAGGQETQYF.

The CDR3 nucleotides are TGTGCCAGCAGGGAGGACTGGAGTTTCGGGGAGCTGTTTTTT. It specifies CASREDWSFGELFF. This chain connects TRBV2 to TRBJ2-2; possibly TRBD2 for D (5 bases). Germline CDR1 is SNHLY and CDR2 is FYNNEI. V was pared by 6 bases and J by 7 bases, with 15 bases between. The CDR3 is 14 residues long. Together with reference TRBV2 and TRBJ2-2, the CDR3 gives the full variable domain: EPEVTQTPSHQVTQMGQEVILRCVPISNHLYFYWYRQILGQKVEFLVSFYNNEISEKSEIFDDQFSVERPDGSNFTLKIRSTKLEDSAMYFCASREDWSFGELFFGEGSRLTVL.

The rearrangement joins TRBV4-1 to TRBJ2-1, with 10 bases that match TRBD2. V shed 3 bases and J 4 bases; nucleotides not matched to a gene: 6. Per the germline V gene, CDR1 is MGHRA and CDR2 is YSYEKL. The CDR3 consists of 16 residues. CDR3 in DNA: TGCGCCAGCAGCCACGCTAGCGGGGGAATGTACAATGAGCAGTTCTTC. Its protein is CASSHASGGMYNEQFF.

The chain is built from TRBV10-1 and TRBJ1-2, with D maybe TRBD1 (6 bases). Germline assignment: CDR1 WNHNN and CDR2 SYGVQD (reference sequence). V was shortened by 1 base and J by 5 bases, with 23 bases between the two germline ends. This CDR3 comprises 18 residues. DNA of the CDR3: TGCGCCAGCAGTGAGTATGGCCCCGACGGGGGCATAGGGTATGGCTACACCTTC. It translates to CASSEYGPDGGIGYGYTF.

The chain links TRBV5-1 to TRBJ1-2; unclear D gene. Germline V gives CDR1 SGHRS, CDR2 YFSETQ. Trimming removed 2 bases at V and 7 bases at J, with 6 bases between. There are 11 residues in the CDR3. The CDR3 loop reads CASSFAGGYTF. In nucleotides, the CDR3 is TGCGCCAGCAGCTTCGCGGGTGGCTACACCTTC.

The V gene is TRBV30, the J gene TRBJ2-3, with 7 bases fitting TRBD1. CDR1 is GTSNPN, CDR2 SVGIG, per germline (reference sequence). With V trimmed by 7 bases and J by 3 bases, 16 bases remained unmatched. This CDR3 has 16 residues. The CDR3 DNA follows: TGTGCCTCTAGGGACAAAAACAGGGGTTCGACAGATACGCAGTATTTT. It translates to CASRDKNRGSTDTQYF.

V and J are TRBV30 and TRBJ1-3; TRBD1 matches 8 bases. Germline CDR1 GTSNPN, CDR2 SVGIG (reference sequence). The CDR3 totals 15 residues. With 5 bases clipped from V and 2 bases from J, the junction kept 8 bases outside the gene matches. This CDR3 reads CAWWALDRAGNTIYF. The CDR3 DNA reads as TGTGCCTGGTGGGCCTTGGACAGGGCTGGAAACACCATATATTTT.

In this sample, this clone turned up a few times. This chain joins TRBV2 and TRBJ1-6; D uncertain. The CDR3 has 13 amino acids. Per germline, CDR1 SNHLY and CDR2 FYNNEI. V lost 1 base to trimming and J lost 8 bases, with 6 bases between them. The CDR3 protein is CASSEVAYSPLHF. The CDR3 bases are TGTGCCAGCAGTGAAGTGGCCTATTCACCCCTCCACTTT.

The CDR3 nucleotides read TGTGCCAGCAGTTCGCAGACTAGCGGGGGGTACAATGAGCAGTTCTTC. Residues: CASSSQTSGGYNEQFF. The chain has TRBV27 and TRBJ2-1; TRBD2 agrees at 13 bases. The CDR3 sequence is 16 residues long. V dropped 4 bases and J dropped 4; count of bases not matched to a gene: 4. The germline V gene has CDR1 MNHEY and CDR2 SMNVEV (reference sequence).

The CDR3 DNA follows: TGTGCCAGCTCACGGGGACAGAATTTTGATACGCAGTATTTT. Encoded protein: CASSRGQNFDTQYF. V is TRBV18 and J is TRBJ2-3, with 7 positions matching TRBD1. Unmatched junction bases numbered 7, after V lost 4 bases and J lost 6 bases. Germline CDR1 KGHSH, CDR2 LQKENI. The CDR3 extends over 14 amino acids.

The rearrangement uses TRBV3-1 (or the pseudogene TRBV3-2) and TRBJ2-3; D call uncertain. V gave up 0 bases and J gave up 4 bases, with 5 bases separating them. Germline CDR1 reads LGHDT; CDR2 reads YNNKEL (reference sequence). There are 13 residues in the CDR3. The CDR3 sequence is CASSQDVPDTQYF. CDR3 DNA sequence: TGTGCCAGCAGCCAAGATGTGCCAGATACGCAGTATTTT.

The V call is TRBV6-6, the J call TRBJ1-6; 7 bases agree with TRBD1. Germline CDR1 MNHNY, CDR2 SVGAGI (reference sequence). Losses at the gene ends were 5 bases for V and 10 bases for J; bases not matched to a gene: 2. The CDR3 consists of 12 residues. The CDR3 reads CASSTTGSPLHF. As DNA, the CDR3 is TGTGCCAGCAGTACGACAGGGTCACCCCTCCACTTT.

The V and J genes are TRBV5-4 and TRBJ1-1; D is perhaps TRBD1 (6 bases). Germline CDR1 and CDR2: SGHNT and YYREEE (reference sequence). V was clipped by 4 bases and J by 7 bases, with 11 bases between them. CDR3 size: 12 residues. CDR3 region: CASSPGGGEAFF. The CDR3 bases are TGTGCCAGCAGCCCCGGAGGGGGTGAAGCTTTCTTT.

The chain has TRBV5-1 and TRBJ2-1; 13 nucleotides align to TRBD2. Germline V gives CDR1 SGHRS, CDR2 YFSETQ. The V and J ends lost 4 bases and 1 base, in that order; junction bases with no gene match: 5. The CDR3 is 17 amino acids. The CDR3 loop reads CASSPTSGGFSYNEQFF. The CDR3 DNA follows: TGCGCCAGCAGCCCGACTAGCGGGGGGTTTTCCTACAATGAGCAGTTCTTC.

This rearrangement joins TRBV7-9 to TRBJ2-7; D might be TRBD1 or TRBD2, each matching 6 bases. The length of the CDR3 is 13 residues. V was pared by 5 bases and J by 5 bases, with 13 bases between. The germline CDR1 and CDR2 sequences are SEHNR and FQNEAQ (reference sequence). Here the CDR3 reads CASSPRGPDEQYF. The CDR3 DNA reads TGTGCCAGCAGCCCCCGGGGGCCCGACGAGCAGTACTTC.

CDR3 region: CASGLDPNQPQHF. For the CDR3, the DNA is TGTGCTAGTGGTTTGGACCCTAATCAGCCCCAGCATTTT. The chain uses TRBV12-5 and TRBJ1-5, with no clear D. Trimming took 1 base from V and 4 from J, leaving 5 bases between them. CDR3 length: 13 amino acids. Germline CDR1 reads LGHNT; CDR2 reads FRNRAP.

V usage is TRBV7-9 and J usage is TRBJ2-2; tentative D call: TRBD1 (5 bases). This CDR3 has 17 amino acids. Trimming shortened V by 1 base and J by 1 base, and 13 bases separated the two germline ends. Germline CDR1 reads SEHNR; CDR2 reads FQNEAQ (reference sequence). CDR3 nucleotide sequence: TGTGCCAGCAGCTTAGAGGATCCAGGGTGGAACACCGGGGAGCTGTTTTTT. This codes for CASSLEDPGWNTGELFF.

The rearrangement joins TRBV6-5 to TRBJ1-1, with D hard to call. V lost 0 bases to trimming and J lost 0 bases, with 5 bases between them. The CDR3 contains 14 residues. Germline CDR1 and CDR2: MNHEY and SVGAGI. This CDR3 reads CASSYSQMNTEAFF. The CDR3 nucleotides are TGTGCCAGCAGTTACTCACAGATGAACACTGAAGCTTTCTTT.

CDR3 sequence: CASSPSGRKGYGYTF. The CDR3, as DNA: TGTGCCAGCAGCCCAAGTGGACGCAAGGGCTATGGCTACACCTTC. J is TRBJ1-2 and V is TRBV7-9; D is undetermined. The CDR3 loop spans 15 amino acids. Per the germline V gene, CDR1 is SEHNR and CDR2 is FQNEAQ (reference sequence). V lost 5 bases to trimming and J lost 4 bases, with 17 bases between them.

The genes are TRBV11-3 and TRBJ2-2; D assignment may be TRBD1 or TRBD2 (5 bases each). The germline V and J ends were trimmed by 6 bases and 5 bases, with 13 bases remaining between them. The CDR3 is 14 residues long. Germline V gene lookup returns CDR1 SGHNT and CDR2 YENEEA. The CDR3 reads CASSTRDGTGELFF. Here the CDR3 DNA reads TGTGCCAGCAGTACGAGGGACGGAACCGGGGAGCTGTTTTTT.

The rearrangement joins TRBV7-9 to TRBJ1-1, with D uncertain. Germline CDR1 and CDR2: SEHNR and FQNEAQ (reference sequence). V was cut by 1 base and J by 1 base, with 4 bases left in between. The CDR3 loop spans 13 amino acids. CDR3 amino acids: CASSLGQNTEAFF. CDR3 DNA: TGTGCCAGCAGCTTAGGCCAGAACACTGAAGCTTTCTTT.

V is TRBV2 and J is TRBJ1-1; D perhaps matches TRBD1 (5 bases). The CDR3 runs 13 residues. Germline CDR1 is SNHLY and CDR2 is FYNNEI. The germline V and J ends were trimmed by 6 bases and 3 bases, with 11 bases remaining between them. This CDR3 reads CASRVREDTEAFF. CDR3 sequence (DNA): TGTGCCAGCAGGGTCAGGGAAGACACTGAAGCTTTCTTT.

This sequence joins TRBV25-1 and TRBJ2-7; D is perhaps TRBD1 (5 bases). The CDR3 is 16 residues long. Germline values: CDR1 MGHDK, CDR2 SYGVNS. Trimming cost V 2 bases and J 2 bases, with 16 bases left between them. The CDR3 DNA reads as TGTGCCAGCAGTGAAGGGGTGGGCAGGGTGGCCTACGAGCAGTACTTC. The encoded protein is CASSEGVGRVAYEQYF.

This clone was picked up one time. This rearrangement joins TRBV5-1 to TRBJ1-2; 7 bases agree with TRBD1. V dropped 0 bases and J dropped 6; count of bases not matched to a gene: 8. The CDR3 consists of 15 residues. The germline V gene has CDR1 SGHRS and CDR2 YFSETQ. CDR3 sequence (DNA): TGCGCCAGCAGCTTGGGACAGGGAGGGGAAAATGGCTACACCTTC. The encoded protein is CASSLGQGGENGYTF.

The gene calls are TRBV5-1 and TRBJ1-1; 10 nucleotides match TRBD1. Germline V gene lookup returns CDR1 SGHRS and CDR2 YFSETQ. V lost 0 bases to trimming and J lost 7 bases; unmatched junction nucleotides: 9. The CDR3 runs 16 residues. CDR3 amino acids: CASSLGIGTGDNEAFF. DNA for the CDR3: TGCGCCAGCAGCTTGGGGATTGGGACAGGGGATAATGAAGCTTTCTTT.

The chain carries TRBV5-1 and TRBJ2-1; D gene uncertain. The germline V gene has CDR1 SGHRS and CDR2 YFSETQ. This CDR3 is 12 amino acids long. V gave up 2 bases and J gave up 7 bases, with 7 bases separating them. CDR3 sequence: CASSFRWNEQFF. DNA of the CDR3: TGCGCCAGCAGCTTTCGATGGAATGAGCAGTTCTTC.

This sequence joins TRBV11-2 and TRBJ1-4; D not resolved. Germline values: CDR1 SGHAT, CDR2 FQNNGV. V was clipped by 1 base and J by 4 bases, with 10 bases between them. This CDR3 contains 15 residues. CDR3 bases: TGTGCCAGCAGCTTAGGTTCCTGGGGTAATGAAAAACTGTTTTTT. Translation gives CASSLGSWGNEKLFF.

This clone appeared once. The chain joins TRBV19 to TRBJ1-5, with 8 bases that match TRBD1. Germline loops: CDR1 LNHDA, CDR2 SQIVND (reference sequence). V gave up 3 bases and J gave up 6 bases; unmatched junction bases: 4. There are 14 residues in the CDR3. The CDR3 DNA follows: TGTGCCAGTAGTATTGACAGGGGAGGTCAGCCCCAGCATTTT. Protein product: CASSIDRGGQPQHF.